This T cell receptor beta chain came from a study of cytomegalovirus exposure and HLA in healthy donors. General study findings and limits: Per published reports, the classifier diagnosed cytomegalovirus status with high specificity and sensitivity. In vitro, three CMV-associated chains proved specific for CMV antigens. It was fewer than 200 TCR beta chains that were listed as cytomegalovirus-associated.

The table came from immunoSEQ multiplex PCR; TCRdb's copy has only in-frame clones and leaves some out. The table shows about 82,000 clones, with about 92% occurring only once. Trimming cost V 2 bases and J 6 bases; bases outside gene matches: 3. The germline CDR1 and CDR2 sequences are SGHRS and YFSETQ. This CDR3 is 13 amino acids long. Note on this clone: Its specificity is not known.

Sequenced sample: PBMCs. This TCR was sampled from a man aged 18 to 29 in good health and CMV-seronegative. The V call is TRBV5-1, the J call TRBJ2-3; TRBD1 agrees at 7 bases. The DNA for the CDR3 is TGCGCCAGCAGCTTAAGGGGGCACGATACGCAGTATTTT. Protein: CASSLRGHDTQYF.